A selection of T cell receptor beta chains follows, all from one sample in a study of cytomegalovirus exposure and HLA in healthy donors. Profiled with immunoSEQ multiplex PCR; TCRdb holds only in-frame clones, not every one. In the table there are 150,000 or so clones, 70% to 80% of which are singletons. Sequenced material: PBMCs. Source of these receptors: a man in his forties or fifties in good health and CMV-seropositive. Each CDR3 is given with its conserved first and last residue. A D gene is named only where the DNA matches it firmly. Size values are once, few and many counts, or a class for expanded clones, and some rows have none.

j_call,clone_size,d_call,v_call,cdr3_nt,cdr3_aa
TRBJ2-7,-,-,TRBV5-3,TGTGCCAGAAGCTCCCGGGATTGCGGGCAGTACTTC,CARSSRDCGQYF
TRBJ1-6,-,-,TRBV28,TGTGCCAGCCGAGCGGGCGGTTCACCCCTCCACTTT,CASRAGGSPLHF
TRBJ1-2,-,-,TRBV23-1,TGCGCCCCGACAGGACGGGAAGACTATGGCTACACCTTC,CAPTGREDYGYTF
TRBJ2-1,-,-,TRBV27,TGTGCCAGCAGCCCAACAGCGGTCCCCTCCTACAATGAGCAGTTCTTC,CASSPTAVPSYNEQFF
TRBJ2-7,-,TRBD1,TRBV16,TGTGCCAGCAGCAATATAGGGACAGGGGGCTACGAGCAGTACTTC,CASSNIGTGGYEQYF
TRBJ2-5,-,TRBD1,TRBV19,TGTGCCAGTAGTATAAGGAGACAGGGGAGAGAGACCCAGTACTTC,CASSIRRQGRETQYF
TRBJ2-7,-,TRBD1,TRBV11-2,TGTGCCAGCAGCTACTATCGTCGACTAACGGGACAGAGCTCCTACGAGCAGTACTTC,CASSYYRRLTGQSSYEQYF
TRBJ2-7,-,TRBD1,TRBV7-9,TGTGCCAGCAGCGCCGACAGGGGCGAGCAGTACTTC,CASSADRGEQYF
TRBJ2-7,-,-,TRBV7-2,TGTGCCAGCAGCCGCAGGGGAAACTTACTTACCTACGAGCAGTACTTC,CASSRRGNLLTYEQYF
TRBJ2-4,few,TRBD2,TRBV6-5,TGTGCCAGCAGTTGGGGGGGTGCCAAAAACATTCAGTACTTC,CASSWGGAKNIQYF
TRBJ1-2,-,-,TRBV6-6,TGTGCCAGCAGTAGAGACAGCTATGGCTACACCTTC,CASSRDSYGYTF
TRBJ1-6,-,TRBD1,TRBV27,TGTGCCAGCAGGACGACAGGGTCCCTTGGGGCCCTCCACTTT,CASRTTGSLGALHF
TRBJ2-7,-,-,TRBV10-3,TGTGCCGTCGCGGGCGGGTCGGACTCCTACGAGCAGTACTTC,CAVAGGSDSYEQYF
TRBJ1-2,-,TRBD1,TRBV30,TGTGCCTCCCCAGGGGGCGTTAACTATGGCTACACCTTC,CASPGGVNYGYTF
TRBJ2-3,-,-,TRBV7-2,TGTGCCAGCAGCCCCGATGGAGCGGAGAGGCATACGCAGTATTTT,CASSPDGAERHTQYF
TRBJ1-1,-,TRBD1,TRBV6-5,TGTGCCAGCAGTTACTCGACAGGGGGCAAAAAGACTGAAGCTTTCTTT,CASSYSTGGKKTEAFF
TRBJ2-4,-,-,TRBV6-5,TGTGCCAGCAGCCCCGGGTTTGTAGAAAACATTCAGTACTTC,CASSPGFVENIQYF
TRBJ2-1,-,-,TRBV4-1,TGCGCCAGCAGCTCCACCCCCCAGCGGTCCTACAATGAGCAGTTCTTC,CASSSTPQRSYNEQFF
TRBJ2-1,-,TRBD2,TRBV19,TGTGCCAGTAGAAGGGAGGGAGGGTCTAATGAGCAGTTCTTC,CASRREGGSNEQFF
TRBJ2-1,-,TRBD2,TRBV28,TGTGCCTCCGGGGGAGGGCCGACTTACAATGAGCAGTTCTTC,CASGGGPTYNEQFF
TRBJ2-7,-,-,TRBV11-2,TGTGCCAGCAGCTCCACCCAGGGTGTGTTCGAGCAGTACTTC,CASSSTQGVFEQYF
TRBJ1-1,few,-,TRBV5-1,TGCGCCAGCAGCGGACAGCTGAACACTGAAGCTTTCTTT,CASSGQLNTEAFF
TRBJ2-3,-,-,TRBV9,TGTGCCAGCAGCGCTGACTCTCCTAGCACAGATACGCAGTATTTT,CASSADSPSTDTQYF
TRBJ1-3,-,-,TRBV4-2,TGTGCCAGCAGCCAAGATGTCGCAGGGGACCGCTCTGGAAACACCATATATTTT,CASSQDVAGDRSGNTIYF
TRBJ2-1,-,TRBD2,TRBV7-3,TGTGCCAGCAGCCACCGGGAGGGCCTTGGGGGTGAGCAGTTCTTC,CASSHREGLGGEQFF
TRBJ2-5,-,TRBD2,TRBV29-1,TGCAGCGTTGAAGATCCGACTAGCCCGGGATTTCAAGAGACCCAGTACTTC,CSVEDPTSPGFQETQYF
TRBJ2-7,-,TRBD1,TRBV19,TGTGCCAGTAGTAGCTGGACAGGGGGGAACTACGAGCAGTACTTC,CASSSWTGGNYEQYF
TRBJ1-3,few,-,TRBV28,TGTGCCAGCAGCCCCACAGGGAGCTCTGGAAACACCATATATTTT,CASSPTGSSGNTIYF
TRBJ2-5,-,TRBD1,TRBV4-2,TGTGCCAGCAGCTCGATCGGGACAGAGCAAGAGGCCCAGTACTTC,CASSSIGTEQEAQYF
TRBJ2-3,-,-,TRBV4-3,TGCGCCAGCAGCCGCCGCGTGTCAGATACGCAGTATTTT,CASSRRVSDTQYF
TRBJ1-1,-,-,TRBV20-1,TGCAGTGCTCGGGGTGGAACTGAAGCTTTCTTT,CSARGGTEAFF
TRBJ2-1,-,TRBD2,TRBV5-4,TGTGCCAGCAGCCTCCGGACTAGCGCCTACAATGAGCAGTTCTTC,CASSLRTSAYNEQFF
TRBJ2-7,-,-,TRBV2,TGTGCCAGCAACGGGGTTGGCTCCTACGAGCAGTACTTC,CASNGVGSYEQYF
TRBJ2-5,-,TRBD2,TRBV28,TGTGCCAGCAGCATAGCGGGACGAATGGGGGAGACCCAGTACTTC,CASSIAGRMGETQYF
TRBJ1-3,-,-,TRBV10-3,TGTGCCATTACCGGGACTTTTGGAAACACCATATATTTT,CAITGTFGNTIYF
TRBJ2-1,-,TRBD2,TRBV7-9,TGTGCCAGCAGCTTTCCTAGGACTAGTATCAATGAGCAGTTCTTC,CASSFPRTSINEQFF
TRBJ1-1,few,-,TRBV13,TGTGCCACCCCGGGGAGAAACACTGAAGCTTTCTTT,CATPGRNTEAFF
TRBJ2-1,-,-,TRBV27,TGTGCCAGCATAATGAATGAGCAGTTCTTC,CASIMNEQFF
TRBJ2-1,-,-,TRBV5-6,TGTGCCAGCAGCTACTACCGCGGGAATGAGCAGTTCTTC,CASSYYRGNEQFF
TRBJ1-1,once,-,TRBV21-1,TGTGCCAGCAGCAAACCCGGTCGAGGGACAGCCAACACTGAAGCTTTCTTT,CASSKPGRGTANTEAFF
TRBJ1-4,-,TRBD1,TRBV9,TGTGCCAGCAGCGGAACGACAGGGGGAGGCGAAAAACTGTTTTTT,CASSGTTGGGEKLFF